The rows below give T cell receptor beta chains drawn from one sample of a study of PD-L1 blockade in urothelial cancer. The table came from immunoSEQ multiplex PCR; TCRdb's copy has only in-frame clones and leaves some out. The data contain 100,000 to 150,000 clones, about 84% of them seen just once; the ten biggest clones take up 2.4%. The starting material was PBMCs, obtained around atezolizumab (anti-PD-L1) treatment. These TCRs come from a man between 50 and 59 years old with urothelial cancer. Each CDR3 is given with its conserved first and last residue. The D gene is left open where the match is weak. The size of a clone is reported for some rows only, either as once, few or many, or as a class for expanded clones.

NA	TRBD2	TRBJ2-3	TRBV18	CASSPIPVVSLADDTDTQYF	TGTGCCAGCTCACCAATCCCAGTCGTTAGTCTAGCGGACGACACAGATACGCAGTATTTT
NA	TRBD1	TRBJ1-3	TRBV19	CASSIRTGSSGNTIYF	TGTGCCAGTAGTATACGGACAGGCAGCTCTGGAAACACCATATATTTT
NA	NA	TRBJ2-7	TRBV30	CAWGDKTGFGQYF	TGTGCCTGGGGGGACAAGACGGGTTTCGGGCAGTACTTC
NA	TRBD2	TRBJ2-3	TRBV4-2	CASSHYLLTSGEITDTQYF	TGTGCCAGCAGCCACTACCTTCTGACTAGCGGGGAAATCACAGATACGCAGTATTTT
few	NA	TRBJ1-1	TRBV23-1	CASSQSTQVHTEAFF	TGCGCCAGCAGTCAATCAACACAGGTCCACACTGAAGCTTTCTTT
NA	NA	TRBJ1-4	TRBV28	CACLRAVGEKLFF	TGTGCCTGCCTCAGGGCAGTGGGTGAAAAACTGTTTTTT
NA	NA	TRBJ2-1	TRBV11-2	CASSLHSGNEQFF	TGTGCCAGCAGCTTACATTCGGGGAACGAGCAGTTCTTC
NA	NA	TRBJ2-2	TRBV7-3	CASSPAPSGTIPGELFF	TGTGCCAGCAGCCCTGCCCCCAGCGGGACAATCCCCGGGGAGCTGTTTTTT
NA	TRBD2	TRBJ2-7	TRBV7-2	CASSLGIPAGAIYEQYF	TGTGCCAGCAGCTTAGGAATCCCAGCGGGGGCCATCTACGAGCAGTACTTC
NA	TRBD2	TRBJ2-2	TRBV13	CASSLSGAGFTGELFF	TGTGCCAGCAGCTTATCGGGAGCGGGATTCACCGGGGAGCTGTTTTTT
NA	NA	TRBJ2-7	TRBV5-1	CASSLYDWIAEQYF	TGCGCCAGCAGCTTGTATGACTGGATTGCGGAGCAGTACTTC
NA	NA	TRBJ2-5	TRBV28	CASSLDSQETQYF	TGTGCCAGCAGCCTCGACAGCCAAGAGACCCAGTACTTC
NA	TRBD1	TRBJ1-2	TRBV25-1	CASTQGGTGTGGYTF	TGTGCCAGCACTCAAGGAGGGACAGGGACTGGCGGCTACACCTTC
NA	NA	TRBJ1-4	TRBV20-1	CSAAPREKLFF	TGCAGTGCTGCGCCGCGTGAAAAACTGTTTTTT
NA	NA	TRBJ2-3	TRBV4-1	CATRELDTDTQYF	TGCGCCACCCGGGAGCTGGACACAGATACGCAGTATTTT
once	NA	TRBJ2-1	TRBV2	CASSEAHGGWWSLSSYNEQFF	TGTGCCAGCAGTGAAGCGCATGGGGGGTGGTGGAGCCTGAGCTCCTACAATGAGCAGTTCTTC
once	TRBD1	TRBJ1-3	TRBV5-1	CASRTGTTGNTIYF	TGCGCCAGCAGGACAGGGACCACTGGAAACACCATATATTTT
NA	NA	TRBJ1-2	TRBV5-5	CASSPAGSTTRYGYTF	TGTGCCAGCAGCCCGGCGGGGTCCACGACGAGATATGGCTACACCTTC
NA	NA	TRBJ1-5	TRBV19	CASSPRGNSNQPQHF	TGTGCCAGTAGCCCTAGGGGAAATAGCAATCAGCCCCAGCATTTT